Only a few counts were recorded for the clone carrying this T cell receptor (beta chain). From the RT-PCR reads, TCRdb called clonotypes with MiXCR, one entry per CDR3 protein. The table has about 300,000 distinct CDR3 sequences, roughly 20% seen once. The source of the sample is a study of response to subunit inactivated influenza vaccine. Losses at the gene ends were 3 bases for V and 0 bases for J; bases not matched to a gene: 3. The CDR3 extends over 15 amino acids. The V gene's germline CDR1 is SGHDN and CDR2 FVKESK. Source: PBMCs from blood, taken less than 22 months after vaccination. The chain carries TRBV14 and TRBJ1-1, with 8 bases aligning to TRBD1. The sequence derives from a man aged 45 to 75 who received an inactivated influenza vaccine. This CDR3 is CASSQAGGLNTEAFF. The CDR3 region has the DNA TGTGCCAGCAGCCAGGCAGGGGGCTTGAACACTGAAGCTTTCTTT.